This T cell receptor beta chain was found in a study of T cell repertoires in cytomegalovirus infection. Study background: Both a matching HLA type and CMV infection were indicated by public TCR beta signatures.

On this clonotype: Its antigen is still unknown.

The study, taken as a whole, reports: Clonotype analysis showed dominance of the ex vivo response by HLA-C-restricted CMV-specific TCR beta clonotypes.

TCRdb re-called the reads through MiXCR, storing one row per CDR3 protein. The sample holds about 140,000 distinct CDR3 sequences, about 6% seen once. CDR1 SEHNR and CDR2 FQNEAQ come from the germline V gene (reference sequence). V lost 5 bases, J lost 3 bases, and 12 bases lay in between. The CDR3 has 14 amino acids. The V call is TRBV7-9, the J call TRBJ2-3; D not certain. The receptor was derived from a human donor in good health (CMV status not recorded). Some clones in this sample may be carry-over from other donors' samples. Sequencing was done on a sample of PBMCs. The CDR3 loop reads CASSANGFTDTQYF. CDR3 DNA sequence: TGTGCCAGCAGCGCTAATGGGTTTACAGATACGCAGTATTTT.